This T cell receptor beta chain was observed in a study of blood T cell repertoires in COVID-19. Data came from immunoSEQ multiplex PCR; TCRdb stores just in-frame clones and leaves some out. This sample yields fewer than 300,000 clones, of which about 85% are seen a single time; around 2.5% belongs to the top ten. V was clipped by 4 bases and J by 2 bases, with 13 bases between them. Germline lookup yields CDR1 SGHDT and CDR2 YYEEEE. The CDR3 runs to 15 residues. The chain links TRBV5-6 to TRBJ1-3; perhaps TRBD1 as D (6 bases). Sequencing was performed on PBMCs or T cells enriched from blood (not recorded which). The clonotype comes from a woman aged 45-65 years who had recovered from COVID-19. In DNA form, the CDR3 reads TGTGCCAGCAGCGTCGATTGGGGGCCTGGAAACACCATATATTTT. This translates into CASSVDWGPGNTIYF.